One and the same sample provided the 5 T cell receptor beta chains below, sequenced in a study of shared clonotypes between healthy human individuals. TCRdb's copy holds only in-frame clones and misses some; the assay was immunoSEQ multiplex PCR. Of about 1,500,000 clones listed, around 97% were seen once; the top ten hold about 1%. Material: naive CD4+ T cells sorted from blood. The subset is: CD45RA+ positively selected. These receptors were collected from a man in his thirties or forties in good health.

The rearrangement links TRBV6-5 to TRBJ1-5; tentatively, D is TRBD1 (6 bases). CDR1 MNHEY and CDR2 SVGAGI come from the germline V gene. Trimming removed 5 bases at V and 4 bases at J, with 12 bases between. This CDR3 is 14 amino acids long. The CDR3 sequence is CASSPNRDNQPQHF. Here the CDR3 DNA reads TGTGCCAGCAGTCCCAACAGGGATAATCAGCCCCAGCATTTT.

V usage is TRBV9 and J usage is TRBJ1-5; a possible D gene is TRBD1 (5 bases). V dropped 3 bases and J dropped 1 base, with 11 bases sitting between them. The germline gives CDR1 SGDLS, CDR2 YYNGEE. This CDR3 is built from 15 residues. CDR3 DNA sequence: TGTGCCAGCAGCGCGATGGGGCGAAGCAATCAGCCCCAGCATTTT. Its protein product is CASSAMGRSNQPQHF.

This chain links TRBV5-5 with TRBJ1-1, with 9 bases lining up with TRBD1. Germline assignment: CDR1 SGHKS and CDR2 YYEKEE (reference sequence). The CDR3 sequence is 13 residues long. Germline trimming cut 4 bases from V and 10 bases from J; bases unmatched to any gene: 8. In DNA form, the CDR3 reads TGTGCCAGCAGCCTCCGGGACAGGGTGGGAGCTTTCTTT. Translated: CASSLRDRVGAFF.

The V and J genes are TRBV9 and TRBJ2-5; 15 nucleotides match TRBD2. This CDR3 has 18 amino acids. Losses at the gene ends were 4 bases for V and 5 bases for J; bases not matched to a gene: 12. Germline CDR1 and CDR2: SGDLS and YYNGEE. Here the CDR3 reads CASSKGLAGGPRLETQYF. The CDR3 DNA reads as TGTGCCAGCAGCAAGGGACTAGCGGGAGGACCCCGGCTGGAGACCCAGTACTTC.

This clone was found once. The chain joins TRBV10-3 to TRBJ2-2, with 11 bases identical to TRBD1. The CDR3 has 15 residues. Per the germline V gene, CDR1 is ENHRY and CDR2 is SYGVKD. With V trimmed by 6 bases and J by 7 bases, 7 bases remained unmatched. CDR3 amino acids: CAIRDSGTGGGELFF. CDR3 in DNA: TGTGCCATCAGGGATTCCGGGACAGGGGGCGGGGAGCTGTTTTTT.